This T cell receptor beta chain was retrieved from a study of T cell repertoires in cytomegalovirus infection. In the study overall: It can be stated that public TCR beta signatures indicated CMV infection as well as a matching HLA type.

V lost 5 bases and J 7 bases, leaving 17 bases between the germline ends. Germline V gene data show CDR1 as SQVTM and CDR2 as ANQGSEA. The length of the CDR3 is 13 residues. Via MiXCR, TCRdb re-called the reads, giving one row per CDR3 protein. The sample shows approximately 550,000 distinct CDR3 sequences, approximately 17% of them seen only once. The source material was CD8+ T cells from PBMCs. The sequence was obtained from a human donor in good health (CMV status not recorded). Some clones in this sample may be carry-over from other donors' samples. The chain carries TRBV29-1 and TRBJ1-2, with no clear D. CDR3 region: CSVSGTPIRGYTF. In DNA, the CDR3 is TGCAGCGTTTCGGGAACACCCATACGTGGCTACACCTTC.